Sequencing of this T cell receptor beta chain was carried out in a study of T-cell memory formation after mild COVID-19. Study background: Largely, TCR clusters stayed within a single donor. Regarding the study as a whole: Some responding clones appeared in pre-infection memory, suggesting cross-reactive memory joined. Contracting clones localized mainly to CM and EM when CD4+ and mainly to EMRA when CD8+.

This clonotype was seen a few times. What it binds is not known. The TCR alpha and TCR beta cDNA libraries, bearing sample barcodes and UMIs, were generated by 5'RACE using constant-segment primers. TCRdb reprocessed the 5' RACE reads with MiXCR, giving one entry per CDR3 protein. The sample has a few hundred thousand distinct CDR3 sequences, around an eighth seen once. The germline CDR1 and CDR2 sequences are SGHVS and FQNEAQ. The CDR3 sequence is 13 residues long. V lost 5 bases and J lost 8, with 10 bases in between. The receptor's source is a man aged 18 to 29 who had mild COVID-19 (a few samples of this study predate the infection). Cell type and time point are not known. The V call is TRBV7-8, the J call TRBJ1-6; no reliable D call. The sample taken for sequencing was PBMCs or a T cell subset sorted from them (not recorded which). CDR3 residues: CASSRSGDSPLHF. CDR3 nucleotides: TGTGCCAGCAGCCGGAGTGGGGATTCACCCCTCCACTTT.